The T cell receptor beta chain under discussion was sequenced for a study of blood T cells in healthy people across ages. Germline CDR1 is LGHDT and CDR2 is YNNKEL (reference sequence). The CDR3 contains 13 residues. The V end lost 3 bases, the J end lost 8 bases, and 11 bases lay between the germline ends. A sample-barcoded 5' primer and a J-beta primer mix were used in a second PCR of roughly 6 to 11 cycles. One entry per CDR3 protein, called by TCRdb with MiXCR from the 5' RACE reads. In the table there are about 290,000 distinct CDR3 sequences, roughly 26% of which are singletons. This clonotype was seen a few times.

Source material: blood. This receptor was taken from a woman in her 70s in good health. V and J are TRBV3-1 and TRBJ2-1; the D gene could be TRBD1 or TRBD2 (5 bases each). For the CDR3, the DNA is TGTGCCAGCAGCCACCGGGGCCTGCATGAGCAGTTCTTC. Translated: CASSHRGLHEQFF.